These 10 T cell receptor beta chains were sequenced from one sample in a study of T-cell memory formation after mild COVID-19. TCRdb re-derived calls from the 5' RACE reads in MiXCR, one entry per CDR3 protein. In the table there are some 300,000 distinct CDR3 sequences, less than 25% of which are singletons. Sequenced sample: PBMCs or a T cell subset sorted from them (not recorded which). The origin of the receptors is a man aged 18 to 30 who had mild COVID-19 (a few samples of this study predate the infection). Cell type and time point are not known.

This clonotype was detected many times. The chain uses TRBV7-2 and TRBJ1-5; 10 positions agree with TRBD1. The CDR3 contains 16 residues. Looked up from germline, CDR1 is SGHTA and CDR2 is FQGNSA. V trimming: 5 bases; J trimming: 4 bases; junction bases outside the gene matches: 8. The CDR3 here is CASSQPGTGANQPQHF. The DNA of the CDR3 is TGTGCCAGCAGCCAACCAGGGACAGGGGCGAATCAGCCCCAGCATTTT.

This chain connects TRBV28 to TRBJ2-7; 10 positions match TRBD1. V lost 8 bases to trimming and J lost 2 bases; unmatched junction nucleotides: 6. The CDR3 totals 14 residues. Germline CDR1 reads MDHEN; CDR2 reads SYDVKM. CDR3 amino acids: CASSGQGRTYEQYV. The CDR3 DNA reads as TGTGCCAGCTCGGGACAGGGGAGAACCTACGAGCAGTACGTC.

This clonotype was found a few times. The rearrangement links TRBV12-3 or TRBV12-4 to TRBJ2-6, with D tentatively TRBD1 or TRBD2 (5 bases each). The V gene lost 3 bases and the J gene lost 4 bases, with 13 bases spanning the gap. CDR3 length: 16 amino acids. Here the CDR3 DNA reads TGTGCCAGCAGTTTCGTAGCCGGGACCGGGGCCAACGTCCTGACTTTC. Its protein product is CASSFVAGTGANVLTF.

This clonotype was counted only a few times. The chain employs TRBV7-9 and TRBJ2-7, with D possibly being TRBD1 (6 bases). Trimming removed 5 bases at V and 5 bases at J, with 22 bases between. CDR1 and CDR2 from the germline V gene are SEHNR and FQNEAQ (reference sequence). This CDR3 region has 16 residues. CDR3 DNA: TGTGCCAGCAGCAGTACCGACAGGTTACCTTCGAACGAGCAGTACTTC. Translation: CASSSTDRLPSNEQYF.

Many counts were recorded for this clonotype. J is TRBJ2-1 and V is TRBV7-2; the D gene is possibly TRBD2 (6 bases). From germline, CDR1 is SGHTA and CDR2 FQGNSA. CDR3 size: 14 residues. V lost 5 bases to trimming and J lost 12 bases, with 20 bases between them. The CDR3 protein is CASSPSRGSLSQFF. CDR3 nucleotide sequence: TGTGCCAGCAGCCCCAGCCGGGGGTCCCTCTCGCAGTTCTTC.

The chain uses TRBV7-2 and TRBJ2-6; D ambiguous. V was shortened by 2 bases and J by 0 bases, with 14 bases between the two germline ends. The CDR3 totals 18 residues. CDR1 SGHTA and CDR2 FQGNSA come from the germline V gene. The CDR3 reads CASSLRRIGSSGANVLTF. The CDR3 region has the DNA TGTGCCAGCAGCTTACGACGTATAGGTAGCTCTGGGGCCAACGTCCTGACTTTC.

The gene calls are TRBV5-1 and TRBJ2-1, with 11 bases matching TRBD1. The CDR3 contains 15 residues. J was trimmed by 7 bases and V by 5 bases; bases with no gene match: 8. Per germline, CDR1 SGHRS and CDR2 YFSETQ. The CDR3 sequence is CASRTGTGGLNEQFF. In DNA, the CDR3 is TGCGCCAGCAGGACCGGGACAGGGGGATTAAATGAGCAGTTCTTC.

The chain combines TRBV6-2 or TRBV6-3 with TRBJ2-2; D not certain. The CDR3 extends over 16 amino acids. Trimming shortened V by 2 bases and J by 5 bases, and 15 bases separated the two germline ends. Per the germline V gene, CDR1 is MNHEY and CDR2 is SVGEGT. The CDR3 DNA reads TGTGCCAGCAGTTACGGTCCGTCCCCTCGGACCGGGGAGCTGTTTTTT. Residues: CASSYGPSPRTGELFF.

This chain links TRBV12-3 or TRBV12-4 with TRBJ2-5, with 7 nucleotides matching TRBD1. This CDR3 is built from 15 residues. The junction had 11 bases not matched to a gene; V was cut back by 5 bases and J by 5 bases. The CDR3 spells CASSPAEGGEETQYF. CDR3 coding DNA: TGTGCCAGCAGTCCCGCCGAAGGGGGCGAGGAGACCCAGTACTTC.

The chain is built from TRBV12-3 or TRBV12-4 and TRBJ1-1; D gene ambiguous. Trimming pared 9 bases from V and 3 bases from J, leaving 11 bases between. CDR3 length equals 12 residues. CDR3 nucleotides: TGTGCCAGTCGAGGCCGGGACACTGAAGCTTTCTTT. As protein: CASRGRDTEAFF.